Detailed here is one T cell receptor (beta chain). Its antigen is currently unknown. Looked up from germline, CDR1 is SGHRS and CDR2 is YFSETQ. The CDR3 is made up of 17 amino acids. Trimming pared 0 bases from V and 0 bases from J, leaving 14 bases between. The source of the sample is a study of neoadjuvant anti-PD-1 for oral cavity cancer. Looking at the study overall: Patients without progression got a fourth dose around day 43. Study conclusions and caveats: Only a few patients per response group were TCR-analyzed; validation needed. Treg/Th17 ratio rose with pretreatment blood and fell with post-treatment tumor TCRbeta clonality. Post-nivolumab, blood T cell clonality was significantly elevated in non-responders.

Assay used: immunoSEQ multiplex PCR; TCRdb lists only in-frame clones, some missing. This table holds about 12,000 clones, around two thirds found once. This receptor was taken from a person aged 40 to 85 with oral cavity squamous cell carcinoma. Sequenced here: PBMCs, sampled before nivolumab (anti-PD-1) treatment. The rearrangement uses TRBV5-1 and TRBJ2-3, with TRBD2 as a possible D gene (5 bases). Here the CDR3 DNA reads TGCGCCAGCAGCTTGGCCCGGGAACTTGCTAGCACAGATACGCAGTATTTT. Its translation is CASSLARELASTDTQYF. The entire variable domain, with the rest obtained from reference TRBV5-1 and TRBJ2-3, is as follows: KAGVTQTPRYLIKTRGQQVTLSCSPISGHRSVSWYQQTPGQGLQFLFEYFSETQRNKGNFPGRFSGRQFSNSRSEMNVSTLELGDSALYLCASSLARELASTDTQYFGPGTRLTVL.